A few counts support the clone carrying this T cell receptor (beta chain). No antigen is known for it. Subjects aged 18 to 65 presented with newly diagnosed hyperthyroidism of less than 2 months' duration. Clinical symptoms, serum thyroxine and TRAb, thyroid ultrasound and orbital computed tomography together formed the diagnostic basis. RNA transcripts yielded amplified TCR beta CDR3 regions. First-round RT-PCR with HTBI primers amplified the TCR CDR3 region. Via MiXCR, TCRdb re-called the multiplex PCR reads, giving one row per CDR3 protein. The sample consists of fewer than 400,000 distinct CDR3 sequences, around a quarter of them appearing once. Per germline, CDR1 MNHNS and CDR2 SASEGT. The CDR3 contains 13 residues. The V gene lost 6 bases and the J gene lost 8 bases, with 16 bases spanning the gap. The sample comes from a study of T cells in Graves' hyperthyroidism and ophthalmopathy. Whole-study context: Before any treatment, at initial diagnosis, peripheral blood was collected.

Whole-study results and caveats: Ophthalmopathy was identified by the model a median roughly six months ahead of onset.

This sequence was found in a man in his fifties or sixties with Graves' hyperthyroidism. The sample was blood. The chain carries TRBV6-1 and TRBJ1-2, with a weak D call TRBD1 (6 bases). The CDR3 loop is CASSLNRVQGYTF. The CDR3, as DNA: TGTGCCAGCAGCCTCAACAGGGTTCAGGGCTACACCTTC.